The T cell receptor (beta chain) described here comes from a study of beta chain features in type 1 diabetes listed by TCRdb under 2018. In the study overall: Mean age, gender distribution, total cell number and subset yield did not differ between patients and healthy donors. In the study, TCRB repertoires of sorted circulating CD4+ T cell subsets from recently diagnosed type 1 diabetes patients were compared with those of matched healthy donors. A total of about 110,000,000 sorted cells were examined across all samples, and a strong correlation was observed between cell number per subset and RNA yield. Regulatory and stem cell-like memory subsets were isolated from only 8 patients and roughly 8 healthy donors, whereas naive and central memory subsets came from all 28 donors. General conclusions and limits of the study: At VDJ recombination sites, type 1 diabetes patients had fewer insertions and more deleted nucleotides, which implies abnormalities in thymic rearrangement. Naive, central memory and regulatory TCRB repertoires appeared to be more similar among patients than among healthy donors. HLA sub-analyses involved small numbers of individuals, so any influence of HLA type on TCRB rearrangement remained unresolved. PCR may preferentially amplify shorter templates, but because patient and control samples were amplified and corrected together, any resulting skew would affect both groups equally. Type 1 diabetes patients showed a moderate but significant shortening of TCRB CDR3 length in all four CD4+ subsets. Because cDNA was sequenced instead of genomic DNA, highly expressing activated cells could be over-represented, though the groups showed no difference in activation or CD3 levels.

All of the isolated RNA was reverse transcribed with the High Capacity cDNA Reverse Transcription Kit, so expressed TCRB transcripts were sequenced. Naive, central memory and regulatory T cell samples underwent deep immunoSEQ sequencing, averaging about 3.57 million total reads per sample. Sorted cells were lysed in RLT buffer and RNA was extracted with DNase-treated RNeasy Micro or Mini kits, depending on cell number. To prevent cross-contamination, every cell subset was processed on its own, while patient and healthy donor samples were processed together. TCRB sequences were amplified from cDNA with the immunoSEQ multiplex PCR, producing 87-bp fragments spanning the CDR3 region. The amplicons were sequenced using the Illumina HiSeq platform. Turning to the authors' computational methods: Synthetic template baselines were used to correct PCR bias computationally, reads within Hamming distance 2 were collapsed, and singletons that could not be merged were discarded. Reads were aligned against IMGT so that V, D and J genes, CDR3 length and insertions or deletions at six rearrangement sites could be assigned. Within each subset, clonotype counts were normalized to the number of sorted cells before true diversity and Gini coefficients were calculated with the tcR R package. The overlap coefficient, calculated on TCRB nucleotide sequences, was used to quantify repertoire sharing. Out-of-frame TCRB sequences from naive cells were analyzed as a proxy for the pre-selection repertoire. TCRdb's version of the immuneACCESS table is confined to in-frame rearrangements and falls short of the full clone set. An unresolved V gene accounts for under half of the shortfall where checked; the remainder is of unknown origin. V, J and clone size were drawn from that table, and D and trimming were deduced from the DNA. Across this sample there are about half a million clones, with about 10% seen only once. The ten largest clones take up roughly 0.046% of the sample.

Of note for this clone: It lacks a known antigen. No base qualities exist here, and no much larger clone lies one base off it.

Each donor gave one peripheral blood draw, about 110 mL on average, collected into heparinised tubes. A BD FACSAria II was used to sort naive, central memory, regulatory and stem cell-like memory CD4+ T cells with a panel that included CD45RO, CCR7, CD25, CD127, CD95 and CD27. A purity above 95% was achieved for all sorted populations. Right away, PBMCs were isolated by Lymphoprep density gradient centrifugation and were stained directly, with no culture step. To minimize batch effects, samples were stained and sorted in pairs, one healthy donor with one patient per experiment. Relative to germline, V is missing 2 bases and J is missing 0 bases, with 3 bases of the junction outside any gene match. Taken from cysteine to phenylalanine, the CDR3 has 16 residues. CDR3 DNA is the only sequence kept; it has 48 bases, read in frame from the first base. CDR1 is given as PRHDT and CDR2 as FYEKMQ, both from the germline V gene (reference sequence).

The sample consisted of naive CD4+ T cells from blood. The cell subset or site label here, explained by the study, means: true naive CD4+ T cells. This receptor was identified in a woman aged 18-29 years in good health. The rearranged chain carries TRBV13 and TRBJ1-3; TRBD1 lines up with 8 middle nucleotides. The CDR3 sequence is CASSLSGTGSGNTIYF. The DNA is TGTGCCAGCAGCTTAAGTGGGACAGGCTCTGGAAACACCATATATTTT.